This TCR beta chain was sequenced during a study of blood T cell repertoires in COVID-19. Germline CDR1 SGHAT, CDR2 FQNNGV. CDR3 size: 17 residues. Trimming stripped 1 base from V and 8 bases from J, with 23 bases between. Recovered Cohort 3 donors showed two negative PCRs, clearance, or symptom resolution. Profiled with immunoSEQ multiplex PCR; TCRdb holds only in-frame clones, not every one. The sample records 260,000 or so clones, approximately 90% being singletons. The sequence was obtained from a man in his late teens or twenties who had recovered from COVID-19. The chain combines TRBV11-2 with TRBJ1-2, with D possibly being TRBD1 (5 bases). Sequenced sample: PBMCs or T cells enriched from blood (not recorded which). This CDR3 reads CASSLVGREVFLVGYTF. CDR3 bases: TGTGCCAGCAGCTTAGTAGGCAGGGAGGTCTTTCTCGTGGGCTACACCTTC.